The present entry profiles one T cell receptor beta chain with its context. This entry belongs to a study of early T cells in non-severe SARS-CoV-2 infection. TCRdb redid the calling of the 5' RACE reads with MiXCR, one entry per CDR3 protein. The repertoire holds about 110,000 distinct CDR3 sequences, with around 10% as singletons. The receptor was derived from an adult who was a healthcare worker with PCR-confirmed SARS-CoV-2 infection or an uninfected control (not recorded which). The source material was whole blood.

CDR3 protein: CAWSLVLYNEQFF. The CDR3 DNA is TGTGCCTGGAGTCTAGTTCTCTACAATGAGCAGTTCTTC. The chain carries TRBV30 and TRBJ2-1; D remains unclear. Trimming removed 2 bases from V and 3 bases from J, with 8 bases in between. The CDR3 is made up of 13 amino acids. Germline V lookup: CDR1 GTSNPN, CDR2 SVGIG (reference sequence).